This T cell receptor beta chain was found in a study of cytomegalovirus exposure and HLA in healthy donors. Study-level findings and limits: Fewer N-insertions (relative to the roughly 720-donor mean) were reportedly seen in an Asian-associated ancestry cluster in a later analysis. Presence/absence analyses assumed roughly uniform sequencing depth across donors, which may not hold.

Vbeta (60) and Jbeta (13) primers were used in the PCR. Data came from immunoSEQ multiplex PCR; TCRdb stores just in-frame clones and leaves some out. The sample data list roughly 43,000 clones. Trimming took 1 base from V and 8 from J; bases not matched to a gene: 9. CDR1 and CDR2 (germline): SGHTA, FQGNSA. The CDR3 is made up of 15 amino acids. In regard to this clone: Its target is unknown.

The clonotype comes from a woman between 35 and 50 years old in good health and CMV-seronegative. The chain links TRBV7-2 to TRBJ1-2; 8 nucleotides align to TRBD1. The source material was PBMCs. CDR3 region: CASSLGRQGRTGYTF. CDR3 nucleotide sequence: TGTGCCAGCAGCTTAGGACGACAGGGGCGGACGGGCTACACCTTC.